The clone carrying this TCR beta chain was detected ten times or more. The antigen remains unidentified. From RNA, the CDR3 regions of TCR beta chains were amplified and sequenced. The first-round RT-PCR employed HTBI primers together with the Qiagen OneStep RT-PCR kit. A multiplex PCR was then performed as the second round. TCRdb fed the multiplex PCR reads into MiXCR, producing one record per CDR3 protein. The table lists some 350,000 distinct CDR3 sequences, approximately 18% of them singletons. The data derive from a study of Graves' ophthalmopathy and Graves' hyperthyroidism. Study-wide background: Peripheral blood samples were taken at initial diagnosis, before any treatment.

V was clipped by 6 bases and J by 4 bases, with 12 bases between them. Germline values: CDR1 LGHNT, CDR2 FRNRAP. The CDR3 sequence is 13 residues long. Study results and caveats: With just under 71% sensitivity and approximately 73% specificity, the model predicted ophthalmopathy progression. Blood also harbored most expanded thyroid clonotypes above 0.001 frequency.

Uncontrolled infections, pregnancy, lactation or other autoimmune diseases led to patient exclusion. The receptor's source is an adult woman with stable Graves' hyperthyroidism. The J gene is TRBJ2-5, the V gene TRBV12-5; TRBD1 might be the D (5 bases). Source material: peripheral blood. CDR3 residues: CASGLGPRETQYF. DNA for the CDR3: TGTGCTAGTGGCCTGGGGCCGAGAGAGACCCAGTACTTC.